This T cell receptor beta chain came from a study of OX40 agonist ivuxolimab in advanced cancers. Study-wide points: Fewer expanded clones were found on average in CD4+ than in CD8+ T cells.

Only in-frame clones appear in the TCRdb table, and some are missing; sequencing was by immunoSEQ multiplex PCR. The sample contains 99,000 or so clones, roughly 94% of which appear only once. About this clone itself: Its antigen is still unknown. The same CDR3 arises from other DNA sequences in this sample as well.

Germline CDR1 and CDR2: SGHTA and FQGNSA. The CDR3 length is 14 residues. J lost 7 bases, V lost 5 bases, and 7 bases had no gene match. The clonotype was recovered from an adult with an advanced solid tumor such as melanoma, head and neck, liver or kidney cancer. This chain joins TRBV7-2 and TRBJ1-3; TRBD1 matches 8 bases. The input for sequencing was CD4+ or CD8+ T cells sorted from blood, taken in a trial of the OX40 agonist ivuxolimab. The chain's CDR3 is CASSPNRGGNTIYF. The CDR3 nucleotides read TGTGCCAGCAGCCCCAACAGGGGGGGTAACACCATATATTTT. Variable domain in full (rest from reference TRBV7-2 and TRBJ1-3): GAGVSQSPSNKVTEKGKDVELRCDPISGHTALYWYRQSLGQGLEFLIYFQGNSAPDKSGLPSDRFSAERTGGSVSTLTIQRTQQEDSAVYLCASSPNRGGNTIYFGEGSWLTVV.